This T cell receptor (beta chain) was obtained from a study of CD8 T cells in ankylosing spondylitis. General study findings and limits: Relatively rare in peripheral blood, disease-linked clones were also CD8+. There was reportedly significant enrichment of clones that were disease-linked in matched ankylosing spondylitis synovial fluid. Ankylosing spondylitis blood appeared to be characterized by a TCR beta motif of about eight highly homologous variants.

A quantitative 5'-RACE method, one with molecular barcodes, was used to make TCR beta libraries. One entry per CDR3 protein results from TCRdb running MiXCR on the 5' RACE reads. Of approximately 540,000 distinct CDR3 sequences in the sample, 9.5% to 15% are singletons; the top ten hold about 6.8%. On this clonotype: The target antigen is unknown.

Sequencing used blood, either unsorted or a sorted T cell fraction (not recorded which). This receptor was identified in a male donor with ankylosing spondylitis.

The CDR3 DNA follows: TGTGCCAGCAGCTTGGGAGGGGGGAAAGGAAATGAGCAGTTCTTC. It translates to CASSLGGGKGNEQFF. The chain combines TRBV5-4 with TRBJ2-1, with D possibly called TRBD1 or TRBD2 (6 bases each). In germline, CDR1 is SGHNT, CDR2 YYREEE (reference sequence). There are 15 residues in the CDR3. V gave up 0 bases and J gave up 7 bases, with 14 bases separating them. Drawing the rest from reference TRBV5-4 and TRBJ2-1, the complete variable domain is ETGVTQSPTHLIKTRGQQVTLRCSSQSGHNTVSWYQQALGQGPQFIFQYYREEENGRGNFPPRFSGLQFPNYSSELNVNALELDDSALYLCASSLGGGKGNEQFFGPGTRLTVL.